This T cell receptor beta chain was obtained from a study of control samples from healthy donors and cancer patients. The data were produced by immunoSEQ multiplex PCR, yet TCRdb's version contains in-frame clones alone and is incomplete. The sample carries roughly 94,000 clones, roughly 80% recorded once. Germline loops: CDR1 SGHRS, CDR2 YFSETQ. V was clipped by 0 bases and J by 6 bases, with 9 bases between them. The CDR3 loop spans 13 amino acids. The receptor was isolated from a man aged 65 to 85 with lung cancer. The chain joins TRBV5-1 to TRBJ1-2; D is unresolved. The sample was PBMCs. CDR3: CASSLGAVDGYTF. CDR3 nucleotide sequence: TGCGCCAGCAGCTTGGGAGCGGTAGATGGCTACACCTTC. Full variable domain (rest looked up from reference TRBV5-1 and TRBJ1-2): KAGVTQTPRYLIKTRGQQVTLSCSPISGHRSVSWYQQTPGQGLQFLFEYFSETQRNKGNFPGRFSGRQFSNSRSEMNVSTLELGDSALYLCASSLGAVDGYTFGSGTRLTVV.